One and the same sample provided the 11 T cell receptor beta chains below, sequenced in a study of blood T cell repertoires in COVID-19. Assay used: immunoSEQ multiplex PCR; TCRdb lists only in-frame clones, some missing. The sample has 200,000 to 300,000 clones, about 87% seen once. Material for sequencing was peripheral blood. The source of these receptors is a woman aged 60-75 years with COVID-19, enrolled during active disease.

The V and J genes are TRBV19 and TRBJ1-5, with 7 bases identical to TRBD1. Unmatched junction bases numbered 9, after V lost 4 bases and J lost 6 bases. The CDR3 loop spans 15 amino acids. Germline CDR1 and CDR2: LNHDA and SQIVND (reference sequence). The chain's CDR3 is CASSTARQGIQPQHF. The CDR3 coding sequence is TGTGCCAGTAGTACCGCGCGACAGGGAATTCAGCCCCAGCATTTT.

This CDR3 is CASSLPHGTGSYF. The CDR3 nucleotides read TGTGCCAGCAGTTTACCCCACGGGACAGGGTCATACTTC. This chain links TRBV28 with TRBJ2-7, with 9 bases that match TRBD1. The length of the CDR3 is 13 residues. The germline V gene has CDR1 MDHEN and CDR2 SYDVKM. With V trimmed by 2 bases and J by 13 bases, 9 bases remained unmatched.

The rearrangement joins TRBV13 to TRBJ1-2; D is ambiguous. The CDR3 runs 13 residues. Germline values: CDR1 PRHDT, CDR2 FYEKMQ (reference sequence). Deletions cut 8 bases from V and 4 bases from J, with 14 bases between. The CDR3 region is CASLGGQRYGYTF. As DNA, the CDR3 is TGTGCCAGCTTGGGAGGCCAGCGCTATGGCTACACCTTC.

J is TRBJ2-7 and V is TRBV6-4; D is possibly TRBD1 (6 bases). This CDR3 contains 15 residues. Germline CDR1 and CDR2: MRHNA and SNTAGT. Trimming stripped 0 bases from V and 3 bases from J, with 12 bases between. CDR3 bases: TGTGCCAGCAGTGACTCGAAGGGGGAGTTCTACGAGCAGTACTTC. This encodes CASSDSKGEFYEQYF.

The chain couples TRBV28 to TRBJ2-5; 10 bases are a match to TRBD2. After removal of 6 bases from V and 4 bases from J, the junction contained 2 bases not matched to a gene. This CDR3 contains 13 residues. The germline gives CDR1 MDHEN, CDR2 SYDVKM. The CDR3, as DNA: TGTGCCAGCAGCCTAGCGGGAGCAGAGACCCAGTACTTC. Its translation is CASSLAGAETQYF.

The genes are TRBV7-2 and TRBJ2-4; possible D gene TRBD1, 6 bases. The CDR3 is made up of 15 amino acids. Trimming left V 5 bases short and J 1 base short, with 12 bases between. In germline, CDR1 is SGHTA, CDR2 FQGNSA. CDR3 residues: CASSTSRGAKNIQYF. CDR3 sequence (DNA): TGTGCCAGCAGCACAAGCAGGGGTGCCAAAAACATTCAGTACTTC.

The rearrangement uses TRBV14 and TRBJ1-2; D is unclear. CDR3 length equals 15 residues. Germline values: CDR1 SGHDN, CDR2 FVKESK. Trimming shortened V by 4 bases and J by 5 bases, and 17 bases separated the two germline ends. In nucleotides, the CDR3 is TGTGCCAGCAGCCCTGTCGCAGGCTGGTTTTATGGCTACACCTTC. It translates to CASSPVAGWFYGYTF.

The V gene is TRBV3-1 (or the pseudogene TRBV3-2), the J gene TRBJ1-4, with 7 bases lining up with TRBD1. J gave up 8 bases and V 2 bases, and 8 bases lay outside the gene matches. The CDR3 consists of 15 residues. Per germline, CDR1 LGHDT and CDR2 YNNKEL (reference sequence). CDR3 coding DNA: TGTGCCAGCAGCCAACGACAGGGCTCCGGGGAAAAACTGTTTTTT. Amino acid sequence: CASSQRQGSGEKLFF.

This clone came up once. The V gene is TRBV29-1, the J gene TRBJ2-7; D is undetermined. Trimming removed 6 bases at V and 6 bases at J, with 9 bases between. The CDR3 totals 10 residues. Germline V lookup: CDR1 SQVTM, CDR2 ANQGSEA. In nucleotides, the CDR3 is TGCAGCGTCCTCGTCCGCGAGCAGTACTTC. Its protein product is CSVLVREQYF.

This chain links TRBV24-1 with TRBJ2-1, with D perhaps matching TRBD1 (5 bases). CDR1 is KGHDR and CDR2 is SFDVKD in the germline V gene. V shed 3 bases and J shed 8 bases, with 13 bases lying between them. The CDR3 is made up of 14 amino acids. The CDR3 DNA follows: TGTGCCACCAGTGATCCTGCTTTCAGGGATGAGCAGTTCTTC. Translating it yields CATSDPAFRDEQFF.

The genes are TRBV7-3 and TRBJ2-1, with 10 bases lining up with TRBD2. V trimming: 5 bases; J trimming: 6 bases; junction bases outside the gene matches: 10. Germline CDR1 is SGHTA and CDR2 is FQGTGA. The CDR3 has 16 amino acids. CDR3 sequence (DNA): TGTGCCAGCAGCAAAACTCCGGGACTAGCGATCAATGAGCAGTTCTTC. It is translated as CASSKTPGLAINEQFF.